These 20 T cell receptor beta chains share one sample of origin, sequenced in a study of regulatory T cells in long-lasting Graves disease. Time point in this sample: newly diagnosed GD, antithyroid drugs for less than 3 months. The TCR library was made from RNA that had been extracted from PBMCs in TRIzol. Sequencing libraries for TCR beta were prepared with iRepertoire HTBI primers and Arm-PCR of CDR3 regions. TCRdb analysed the multiplex PCR reads with MiXCR anew, one entry per CDR3 protein. The sample yields about 220,000 distinct CDR3 sequences, around 18% seen once. Sequencing used peripheral blood mononuclear cells (PBMCs), obtained at new diagnosis, from a patient treated with antithyroid drugs. The receptor set was obtained from a female donor with Graves disease.

The chain employs TRBV28 and TRBJ1-5, with 8 bases aligning to TRBD1. CDR1 and CDR2 (germline): MDHEN, SYDVKM. The J segment lost 3 bases and the V segment lost 6 bases, leaving 7 bases of the junction unmatched. The CDR3 runs 15 residues. CDR3 residues: CASRQTDRANQPQHF. In DNA, the CDR3 is TGTGCCAGCAGACAAACGGACAGGGCCAATCAGCCCCAGCATTTT.

This clonotype appeared many times. The rearrangement joins TRBV18 to TRBJ2-5, with 9 bases fitting TRBD1. CDR3 length equals 15 residues. Trimming removed 5 bases from V and 2 bases from J; junction bases left unmatched: 6. Germline V gives CDR1 KGHSH, CDR2 LQKENI. The CDR3 region is CASSADRGYQETQYF. The CDR3 nucleotides are TGTGCCAGCTCAGCGGACAGGGGCTATCAAGAGACCCAGTACTTC.

The sample holds many counts of this clonotype. The rearrangement links TRBV18 to TRBJ2-5; D gene uncertain. Trimming left V 8 bases short and J 2 bases short, with 3 bases between. The CDR3 length is 10 residues. Germline assignment: CDR1 KGHSH and CDR2 LQKENI. CDR3: CASGQETQYF. The CDR3 nucleotides are TGTGCCAGCGGTCAAGAGACCCAGTACTTC.

This clonotype was seen repeatedly, ten times or more. The J gene is TRBJ2-5, the V gene TRBV7-6; TRBD2 is a possible D gene (6 bases). Germline V gives CDR1 SGHVS, CDR2 FNYEAQ. V lost 4 bases, J lost 5 bases, and 17 bases lay in between. CDR3 size: 15 residues. The CDR3 loop is CASSYDGGKGETQYF. CDR3 coding DNA: TGTGCCAGCAGCTACGATGGGGGGAAGGGGGAGACCCAGTACTTC.

This clonotype was observed at least ten times. The CDR3 is CASSDNGLGGYTF. The CDR3 DNA reads TGTGCCAGCAGTGATAACGGGTTGGGGGGCTACACCTTC. The chain recombines TRBV2 with TRBJ1-2; D uncertain. V was trimmed by 3 bases and J by 8 bases, leaving 13 bases between them. The CDR3 consists of 13 residues. Germline CDR1 SNHLY, CDR2 FYNNEI.

This clonotype has at least ten counts. The J gene is TRBJ2-1, the V gene TRBV6-1; 11 nucleotides align to TRBD2. After removal of 6 bases from V and 4 bases from J, the junction contained 5 bases not matched to a gene. CDR1 is MNHNS, CDR2 SASEGT, per germline. This CDR3 spans 15 amino acids. The DNA of the CDR3 is TGTGCCAGCAGACTACTAGCGGGAGCATACAATGAGCAGTTCTTC. Translation: CASRLLAGAYNEQFF.

This clonotype occurred many times. The chain employs TRBV2 and TRBJ2-5; 8 nucleotides align to TRBD2. Germline V gives CDR1 SNHLY, CDR2 FYNNEI. The junction had 6 bases not matched to a gene; V was cut back by 5 bases and J by 4 bases. The CDR3 is made up of 14 amino acids. The CDR3 nucleotides read TGTGCCAGCAGTCTGGGTCTAGCGGGAGAGACCCAGTACTTC. Protein: CASSLGLAGETQYF.

There are many counts of this clonotype. This chain connects TRBV11-2 to TRBJ2-7; 13 positions match TRBD2. There are 16 residues in the CDR3. In germline, CDR1 is SGHAT, CDR2 FQNNGV. V dropped 5 bases and J dropped 3; count of bases not matched to a gene: 7. Here the CDR3 reads CASSMGWTSGSYEQYF. CDR3 in DNA: TGTGCCAGCAGCATGGGGTGGACTAGCGGGAGCTACGAGCAGTACTTC. Complete variable domain (other parts from reference TRBV11-2 and TRBJ2-7): EAGVAQSPRYKIIEKRQSVAFWCNPISGHATLYWYQQILGQGPKLLIQFQNNGVVDDSQLPKDRFSAERLKGVDSTLKIQPAKLEDSAVYLCASSMGWTSGSYEQYFGPGTRLTVT.

Points on this clonotype: This likely traces to a read error, being one base from a far larger clone. The conserved phenylalanine or tryptophan is not found at the CDR3 terminus, so this likely reflects a read error. J is TRBJ2-3 and V is TRBV6-5; D gene ambiguous. V was clipped by 5 bases and J by 5 bases, with 11 bases between them. The CDR3 is made up of 13 amino acids. The V gene's germline CDR1 is MNHEY and CDR2 SVGAGI. The CDR3 DNA sequence: TGTGCCAGCAGTCCTAATTCGAGAGATACGCAGTATCTT. Its translation is CASSPNSRDTQYL.

This clonotype has a count of ten or more. The chain links TRBV7-8 to TRBJ2-7; D may be TRBD1 (6 bases). The CDR3 has 17 residues. Trimming shortened V by 4 bases and J by 0 bases, and 19 bases separated the two germline ends. Germline CDR1 and CDR2: SGHVS and FQNEAQ. The CDR3 bases are TGTGCCAGCAGCTCACCTGGACAGACCGACCACTCCTACGAGCAGTACTTC. Translated, it gives CASSSPGQTDHSYEQYF. The full variable domain, with the rest looked up from reference TRBV7-8 and TRBJ2-7, is GAGVSQSPRYKVAKRGQDVALRCDPISGHVSLFWYQQALGQGPEFLTYFQNEAQLDKSGLPSDRFFAERPEGSVSTLKIQRTQQEDSAVYLCASSSPGQTDHSYEQYFGPGTRLTVT.

The V and J genes are TRBV7-9 and TRBJ1-5; D uncertain. This CDR3 is 15 amino acids long. Trimming cost V 4 bases and J 0 bases, with 10 bases left between them. Per germline, CDR1 SEHNR and CDR2 FQNEAQ (reference sequence). CDR3 protein: CASSSSGSSNQPQHF. CDR3 sequence (DNA): TGTGCCAGCAGCTCGAGCGGGAGTAGCAATCAGCCCCAGCATTTT.

There are many counts of this clonotype. This chain links TRBV28 with TRBJ2-5, with D maybe TRBD2 (7 bases). CDR1 is MDHEN and CDR2 is SYDVKM in the germline V gene. V dropped 6 bases and J dropped 4 bases, with 21 bases sitting between them. This CDR3 has 16 amino acids. Written as DNA, the CDR3 is TGTGCCAGCAGCCCCGCCGGAGTAAGGGGGGGAGAGACCCAGTACTTC. This translates into CASSPAGVRGGETQYF.

This clonotype came up many times. The V call is TRBV18, the J call TRBJ2-1; tentatively, D is TRBD1 or TRBD2 (6 bases each). CDR1 is KGHSH, CDR2 LQKENI, per germline. The length of the CDR3 is 13 residues. V lost 5 bases and J 6 bases, leaving 11 bases between the germline ends. The CDR3 reads CASSSGAGNEQFF. The CDR3 region has the DNA TGTGCCAGCTCATCGGGGGCTGGCAATGAGCAGTTCTTC. The full variable domain, completed using reference TRBV18 and TRBJ2-1, is NAGVMQNPRHLVRRRGQEARLRCSPMKGHSHVYWYRQLPEEGLKFMVYLQKENIIDESGMPKERFSAEFPKEGPSILRIQQVVRGDSAAYFCASSSGAGNEQFFGPGTRLTVL.

The table lists this clonotype with many counts. This sequence joins TRBV18 and TRBJ2-7; D may be TRBD1 (5 bases). Germline assignment: CDR1 KGHSH and CDR2 LQKENI. Deletions cut 3 bases from V and 6 bases from J, with 15 bases between. The CDR3 is made up of 14 amino acids. The CDR3 DNA reads TGTGCCAGCTCACCGGAGACAGCTCGTCTCGAGCAGTACTTC. Translated, it gives CASSPETARLEQYF.

This clonotype was counted ten times or more. This sequence joins TRBV20-1 and TRBJ1-2, with 10 bases aligning to TRBD1. The CDR3 is 13 amino acids. Germline assignment: CDR1 DFQATT and CDR2 SNEGSKA (reference sequence). The V and J ends lost 6 bases and 8 bases, in that order; junction bases with no gene match: 9. CDR3 in DNA: TGCAGTGCACACGACAGGGGGCGAGAGGGCTACACCTTC. This translates into CSAHDRGREGYTF.

This clonotype has a count of ten or more. The CDR3 spells CSAREGLAGVSGELFF. The CDR3 DNA follows: TGCAGTGCTAGAGAGGGACTAGCGGGAGTGTCCGGGGAGCTGTTTTTT. V usage is TRBV20-1 and J usage is TRBJ2-2; 14 bases agree with TRBD2. The CDR3 covers 16 residues. Trimming at V came to 0 bases and at J to 6 bases, leaving 3 bases not matched to a gene. Germline V gene lookup returns CDR1 DFQATT and CDR2 SNEGSKA (reference sequence).

This sequence joins TRBV7-2 and TRBJ2-1; D is uncertain. The J call could be wrong; TRBJ2-5 is a better fit for the DNA end. The germline V gene has CDR1 SGHTA and CDR2 FQGNSA. This CDR3 spans 16 amino acids. CDR3 DNA sequence: TGTGCCAGCAGCTTTTACCCGGACCAGGATCAAGAGACCCAGTACTTC. It translates to CASSFYPDQDQETQYF.

The gene calls are TRBV28 and TRBJ2-7, with 9 bases identical to TRBD1. The V segment lost 6 bases and the J segment 4 bases; nucleotides outside the gene matches: 10. The germline CDR1 and CDR2 sequences are MDHEN and SYDVKM. The CDR3 is 15 residues long. The DNA for the CDR3 is TGTGCCAGCAGAAGATCCGGGACAGGGTGGTACGAGCAGTACTTC. It specifies CASRRSGTGWYEQYF.

The chain combines TRBV4-1 with TRBJ2-5; a weak D match, TRBD2 (5 bases). Looked up from germline, CDR1 is MGHRA and CDR2 is YSYEKL. V lost 1 base to trimming and J lost 4 bases, with 13 bases between them. CDR3 size: 15 residues. CDR3 sequence: CASSQGGLVRETQYF. CDR3 in DNA: TGCGCCAGCAGCCAAGGAGGGTTGGTGAGAGAGACCCAGTACTTC.

In its sample, this clonotype was seen many times. This sequence joins TRBV5-5 and TRBJ2-2, with a possible D match to TRBD1 (5 bases). CDR1 is SGHKS, CDR2 YYEKEE, per germline (reference sequence). With 0 bases removed from V and 6 bases from J, the gap between germline ends came to 9 bases. This CDR3 has 14 amino acids. The CDR3 loop reads CASSLGGAAGELFF. In DNA form, the CDR3 reads TGTGCCAGCAGCTTGGGTGGGGCGGCCGGGGAGCTGTTTTTT. The full variable domain, completed using reference TRBV5-5 and TRBJ2-2, is DAGVTQSPTHLIKTRGQQVTLRCSPISGHKSVSWYQQVLGQGPQFIFQYYEKEERGRGNFPDRFSARQFPNYSSELNVNALLLGDSALYLCASSLGGAAGELFFGEGSRLTVL.